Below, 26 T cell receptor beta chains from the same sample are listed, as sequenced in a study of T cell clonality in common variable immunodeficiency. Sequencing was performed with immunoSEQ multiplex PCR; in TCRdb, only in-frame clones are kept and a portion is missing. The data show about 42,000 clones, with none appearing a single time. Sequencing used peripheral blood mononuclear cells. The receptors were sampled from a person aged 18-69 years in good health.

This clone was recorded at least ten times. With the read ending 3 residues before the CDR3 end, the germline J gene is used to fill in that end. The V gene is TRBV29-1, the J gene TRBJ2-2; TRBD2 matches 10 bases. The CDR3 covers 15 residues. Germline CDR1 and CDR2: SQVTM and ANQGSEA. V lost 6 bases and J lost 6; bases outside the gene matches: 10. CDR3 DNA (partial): TGCAGCGTCCTCGGAGCGGGAGGGTTGTCCGGGGAG. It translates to CSVLGAGGLSGE. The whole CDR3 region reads CSVLGAGGLSGELFF.

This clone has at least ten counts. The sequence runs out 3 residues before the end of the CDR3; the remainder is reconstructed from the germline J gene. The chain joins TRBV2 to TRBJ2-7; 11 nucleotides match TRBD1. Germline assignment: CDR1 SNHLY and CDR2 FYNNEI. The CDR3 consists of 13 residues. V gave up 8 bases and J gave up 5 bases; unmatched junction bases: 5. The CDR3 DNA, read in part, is TGTGCCAGCCGGGACAGGGGGGAAGACGAG. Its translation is CASRDRGEDE. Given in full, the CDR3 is CASRDRGEDEQYF.

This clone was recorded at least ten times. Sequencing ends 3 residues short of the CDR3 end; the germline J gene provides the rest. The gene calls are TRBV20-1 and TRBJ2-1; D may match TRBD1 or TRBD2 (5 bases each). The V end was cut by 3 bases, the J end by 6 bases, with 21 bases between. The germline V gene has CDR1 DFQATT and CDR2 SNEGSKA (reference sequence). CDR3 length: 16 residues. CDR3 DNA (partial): TGCAGTGCTAGGGCCGGTGGGCTAGAGGGGTTCAATGAG. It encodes CSARAGGLEGFNE. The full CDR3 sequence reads CSARAGGLEGFNEQFF.

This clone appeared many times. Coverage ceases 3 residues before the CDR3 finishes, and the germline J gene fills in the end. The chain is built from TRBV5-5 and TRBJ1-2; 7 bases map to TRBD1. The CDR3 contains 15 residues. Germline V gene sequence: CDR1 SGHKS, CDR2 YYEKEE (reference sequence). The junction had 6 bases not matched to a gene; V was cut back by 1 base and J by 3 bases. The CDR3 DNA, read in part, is TGTGCCAGCAGCTTGCAACAGGGGATTCACTATGGC. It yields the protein CASSLQQGIHYG. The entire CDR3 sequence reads CASSLQQGIHYGYTF.

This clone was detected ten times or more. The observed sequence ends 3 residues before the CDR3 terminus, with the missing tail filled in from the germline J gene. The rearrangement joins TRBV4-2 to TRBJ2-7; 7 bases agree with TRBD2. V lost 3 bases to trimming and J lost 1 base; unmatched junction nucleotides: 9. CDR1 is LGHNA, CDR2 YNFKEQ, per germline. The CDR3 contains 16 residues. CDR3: CASSQDPTSPSYEQYF. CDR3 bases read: TGTGCCAGCAGCCAGGATCCGACTAGCCCGTCCTACGAG.

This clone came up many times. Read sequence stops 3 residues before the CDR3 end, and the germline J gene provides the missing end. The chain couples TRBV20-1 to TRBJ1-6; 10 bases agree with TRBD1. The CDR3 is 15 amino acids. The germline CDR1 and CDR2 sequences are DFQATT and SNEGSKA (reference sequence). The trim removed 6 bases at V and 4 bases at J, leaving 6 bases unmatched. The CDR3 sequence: CSAQTGGVYNSPLHF. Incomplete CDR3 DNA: TGCAGTGCCCAGACAGGGGGCGTATATAATTCACCC.

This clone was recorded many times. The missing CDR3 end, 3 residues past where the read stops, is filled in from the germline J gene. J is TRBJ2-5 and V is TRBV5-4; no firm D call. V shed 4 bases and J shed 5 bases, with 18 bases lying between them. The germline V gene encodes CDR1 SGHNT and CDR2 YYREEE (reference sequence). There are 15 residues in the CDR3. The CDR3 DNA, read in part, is TGTGCCAGCAGCCCCAATATTTTAAGAGCGGAGACC. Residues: CASSPNILRAET. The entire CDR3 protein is CASSPNILRAETQYF.

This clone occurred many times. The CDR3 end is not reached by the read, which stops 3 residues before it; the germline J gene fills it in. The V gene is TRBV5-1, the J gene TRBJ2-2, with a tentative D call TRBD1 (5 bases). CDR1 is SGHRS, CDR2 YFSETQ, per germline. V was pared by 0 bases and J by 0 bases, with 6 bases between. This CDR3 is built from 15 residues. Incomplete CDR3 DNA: TGCGCCAGCAGCTTGGGACAGTCGAACACCGGGGAG. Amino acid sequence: CASSLGQSNTGE. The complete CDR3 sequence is CASSLGQSNTGELFF.

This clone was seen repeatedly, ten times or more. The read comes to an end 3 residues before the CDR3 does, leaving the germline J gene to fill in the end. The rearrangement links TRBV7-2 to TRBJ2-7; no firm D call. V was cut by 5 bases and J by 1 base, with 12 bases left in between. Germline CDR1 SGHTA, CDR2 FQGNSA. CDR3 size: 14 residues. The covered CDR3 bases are TGTGCCAGCAGCCCCGAGGCTCTTTCCTACGAG. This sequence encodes CASSPEALSYE. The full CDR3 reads CASSPEALSYEQYF.

The covered CDR3 bases are TGCGCCAGCAGCGCGGGACACCCGAGCTCTGGAAACACC. This encodes CASSAGHPSSGNT. The entire CDR3 sequence reads CASSAGHPSSGNTIYF. The J gene is TRBJ1-3, the V gene TRBV5-1, with TRBD1 as a possible D gene (6 bases). Read coverage stops 3 residues before the CDR3 terminus; the germline J gene supplies the remainder. Germline V gives CDR1 SGHRS, CDR2 YFSETQ. The V end lost 4 bases, the J end lost 0 bases, and 14 bases lay between the germline ends. This CDR3 spans 16 amino acids. The full variable domain, rest sourced from reference TRBV5-1 and TRBJ1-3, is KAGVTQTPRYLIKTRGQQVTLSCSPISGHRSVSWYQQTPGQGLQFLFEYFSETQRNKGNFPGRFSGRQFSNSRSEMNVSTLELGDSALYLCASSAGHPSSGNTIYFGEGSWLTVV.

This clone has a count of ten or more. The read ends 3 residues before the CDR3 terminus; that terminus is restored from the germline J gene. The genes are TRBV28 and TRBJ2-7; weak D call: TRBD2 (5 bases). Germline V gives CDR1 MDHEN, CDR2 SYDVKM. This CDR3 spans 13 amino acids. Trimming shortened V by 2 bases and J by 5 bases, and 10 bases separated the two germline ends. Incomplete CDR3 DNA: TGTGCCAGCAGTTTACTAGCCCCCCACGAG. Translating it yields CASSLLAPHE. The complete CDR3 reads CASSLLAPHEQYF.

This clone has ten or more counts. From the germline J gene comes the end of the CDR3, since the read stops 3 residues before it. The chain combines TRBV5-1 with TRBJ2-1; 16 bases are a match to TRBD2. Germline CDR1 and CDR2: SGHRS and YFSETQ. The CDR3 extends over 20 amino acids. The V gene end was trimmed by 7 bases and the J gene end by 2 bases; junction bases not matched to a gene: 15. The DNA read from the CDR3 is TGCGCCAGCTCACCTCGCCGCCCCGGGACTAGCGGGAGGGCCTACAATGAG. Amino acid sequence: CASSPRRPGTSGRAYNE. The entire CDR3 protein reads CASSPRRPGTSGRAYNEQFF.

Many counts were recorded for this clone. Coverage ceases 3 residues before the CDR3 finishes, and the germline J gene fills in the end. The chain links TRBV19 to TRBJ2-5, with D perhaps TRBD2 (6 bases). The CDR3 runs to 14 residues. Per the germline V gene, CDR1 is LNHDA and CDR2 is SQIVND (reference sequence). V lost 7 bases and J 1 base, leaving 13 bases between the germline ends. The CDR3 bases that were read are TGTGCCAGTACCCCGGACGGGGGCCAAGAGACC. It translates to CASTPDGGQET. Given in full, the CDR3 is CASTPDGGQETQYF.

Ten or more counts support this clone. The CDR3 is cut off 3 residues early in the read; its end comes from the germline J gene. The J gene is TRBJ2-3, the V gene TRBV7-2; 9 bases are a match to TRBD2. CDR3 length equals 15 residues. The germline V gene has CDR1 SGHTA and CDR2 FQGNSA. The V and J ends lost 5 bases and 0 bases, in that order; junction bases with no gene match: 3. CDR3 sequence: CASSQTSGSTDTQYF. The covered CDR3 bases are TGTGCCAGCAGCCAAACTAGCGGGAGCACAGATACG. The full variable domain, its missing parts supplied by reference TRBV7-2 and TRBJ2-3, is GAGVSQSPSNKVTEKGKDVELRCDPISGHTALYWYRQSLGQGLEFLIYFQGNSAPDKSGLPSDRFSAERTGGSVSTLTIQRTQQEDSAVYLCASSQTSGSTDTQYFGPGTRLTVL.

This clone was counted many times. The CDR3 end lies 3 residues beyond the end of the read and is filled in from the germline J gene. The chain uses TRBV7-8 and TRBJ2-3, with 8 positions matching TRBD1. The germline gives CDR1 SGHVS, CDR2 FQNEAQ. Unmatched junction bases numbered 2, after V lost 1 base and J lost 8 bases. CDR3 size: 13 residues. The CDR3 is CASSLGQGRTQYF. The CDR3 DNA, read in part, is TGTGCCAGCAGCTTAGGACAGGGGCGTACG.

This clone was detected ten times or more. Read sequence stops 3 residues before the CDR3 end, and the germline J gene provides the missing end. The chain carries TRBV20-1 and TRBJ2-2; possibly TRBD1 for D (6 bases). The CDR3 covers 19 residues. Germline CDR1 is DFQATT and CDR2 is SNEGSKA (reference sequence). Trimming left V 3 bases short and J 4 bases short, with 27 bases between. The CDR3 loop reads CSASPAGVIPLRSTGELFF. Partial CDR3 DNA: TGCAGTGCTAGTCCGGCAGGGGTCATCCCCCTTCGTAGCACCGGGGAG.

CDR3 loop: CASSTNQVAPLFF. The CDR3 bases that were read are TGTGCCAGCAGCACAAACCAGGTGGCACCG. The rearrangement links TRBV7-3 to TRBJ2-2; D unclear. The read falls 3 residues short of the CDR3 end, and the missing part is taken from the germline J gene. The CDR3 covers 13 residues. CDR1 is SGHTA and CDR2 is FQGTGA in the germline V gene.

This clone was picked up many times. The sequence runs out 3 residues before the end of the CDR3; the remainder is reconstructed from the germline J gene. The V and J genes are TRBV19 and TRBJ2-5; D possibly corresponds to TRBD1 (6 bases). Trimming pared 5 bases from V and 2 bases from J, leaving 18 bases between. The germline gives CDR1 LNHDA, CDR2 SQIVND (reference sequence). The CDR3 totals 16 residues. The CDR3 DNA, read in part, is TGTGCCAGTAGTTTTTACCCGACAGGTACTCAAGAGACC. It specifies CASSFYPTGTQET. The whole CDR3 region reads CASSFYPTGTQETQYF.

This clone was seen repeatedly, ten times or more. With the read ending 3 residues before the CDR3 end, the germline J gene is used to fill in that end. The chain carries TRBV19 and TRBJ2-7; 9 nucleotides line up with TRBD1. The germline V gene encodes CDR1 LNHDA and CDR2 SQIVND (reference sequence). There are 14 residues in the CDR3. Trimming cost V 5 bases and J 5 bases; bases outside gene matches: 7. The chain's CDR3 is CASSSDRGNDEQYF. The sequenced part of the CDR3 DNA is TGTGCCAGTAGTTCGGACAGGGGCAACGACGAG.

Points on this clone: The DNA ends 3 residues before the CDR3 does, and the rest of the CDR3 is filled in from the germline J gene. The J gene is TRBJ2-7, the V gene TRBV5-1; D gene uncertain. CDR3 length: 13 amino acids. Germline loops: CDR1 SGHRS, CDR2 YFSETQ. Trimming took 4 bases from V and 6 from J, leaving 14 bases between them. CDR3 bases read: TGCGCCAGCAGCCTGGCCGGCGGCGCCGAG. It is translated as CASSLAGGAE. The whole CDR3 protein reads CASSLAGGAEQYF. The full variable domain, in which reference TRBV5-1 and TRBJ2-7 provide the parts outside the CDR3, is KAGVTQTPRYLIKTRGQQVTLSCSPISGHRSVSWYQQTPGQGLQFLFEYFSETQRNKGNFPGRFSGRQFSNSRSEMNVSTLELGDSALYLCASSLAGGAEQYFGPGTRLTVT.

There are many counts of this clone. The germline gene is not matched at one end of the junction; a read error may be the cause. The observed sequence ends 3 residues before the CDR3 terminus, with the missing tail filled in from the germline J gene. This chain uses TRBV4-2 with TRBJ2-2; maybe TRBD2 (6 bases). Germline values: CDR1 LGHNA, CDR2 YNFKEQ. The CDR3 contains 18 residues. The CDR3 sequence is CASSLSGERAKRTGELFF. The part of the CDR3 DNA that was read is TGCGCCAGCAGCCTTTCGGGGGAGCGGGCCAAGCGGACCGGGGAG.

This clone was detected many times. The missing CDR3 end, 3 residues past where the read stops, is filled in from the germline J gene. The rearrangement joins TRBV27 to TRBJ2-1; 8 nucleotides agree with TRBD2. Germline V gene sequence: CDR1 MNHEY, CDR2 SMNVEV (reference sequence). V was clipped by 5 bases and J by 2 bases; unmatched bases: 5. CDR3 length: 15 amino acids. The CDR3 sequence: CASSPGTRAYNEQFF. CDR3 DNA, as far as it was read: TGTGCCAGCAGTCCAGGGACTAGAGCCTACAATGAG.

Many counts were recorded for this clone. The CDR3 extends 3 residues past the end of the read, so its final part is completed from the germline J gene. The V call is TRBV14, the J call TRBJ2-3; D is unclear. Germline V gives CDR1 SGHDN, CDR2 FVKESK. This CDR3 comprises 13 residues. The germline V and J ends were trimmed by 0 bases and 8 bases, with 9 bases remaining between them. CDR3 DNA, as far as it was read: TGTGCCAGCAGCCAAGAAAACCTAGGTACG. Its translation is CASSQENLGT. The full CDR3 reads CASSQENLGTQYF.

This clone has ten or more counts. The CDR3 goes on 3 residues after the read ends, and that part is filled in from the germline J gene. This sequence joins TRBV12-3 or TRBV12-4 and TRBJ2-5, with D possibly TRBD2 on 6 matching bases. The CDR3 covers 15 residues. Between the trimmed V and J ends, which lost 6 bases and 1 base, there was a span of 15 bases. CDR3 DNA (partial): TGTGCCAGCAGACCAAAGCAGCGGGCCCAAGAGACC. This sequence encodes CASRPKQRAQET. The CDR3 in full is CASRPKQRAQETQYF.

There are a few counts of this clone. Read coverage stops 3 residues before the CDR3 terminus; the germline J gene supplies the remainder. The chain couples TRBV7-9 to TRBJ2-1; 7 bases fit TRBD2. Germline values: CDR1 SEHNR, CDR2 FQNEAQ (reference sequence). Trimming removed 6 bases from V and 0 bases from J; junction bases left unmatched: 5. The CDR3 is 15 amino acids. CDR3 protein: CASRTSEDSYNEQFF. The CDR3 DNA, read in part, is TGTGCCAGCAGAACTAGCGAGGACTCCTACAATGAG.

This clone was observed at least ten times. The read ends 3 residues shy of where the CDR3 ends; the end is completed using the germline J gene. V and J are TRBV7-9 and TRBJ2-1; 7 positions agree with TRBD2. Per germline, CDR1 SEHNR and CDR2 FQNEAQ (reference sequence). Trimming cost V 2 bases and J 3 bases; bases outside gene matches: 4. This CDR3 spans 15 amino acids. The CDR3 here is CASSLIAGIYNEQFF. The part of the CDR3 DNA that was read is TGTGCCAGCAGCTTAATAGCGGGCATCTACAATGAG. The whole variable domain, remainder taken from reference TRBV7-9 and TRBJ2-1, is DTGVSQNPRHKITKRGQNVTFRCDPISEHNRLYWYRQTLGQGPEFLTYFQNEAQLEKSRLLSDRFSAERPKGSFSTLEIQRTEQGDSAMYLCASSLIAGIYNEQFFGPGTRLTVL.